This paragraph reports one TCR beta chain. Its antigen is currently unknown. The data were taken from a study of blood T cells in healthy people across ages. Looking at the study overall: Capturing about one barcoded beta molecule per two T cells was achieved by template switching. Regarding the study as a whole: No conclusive comparison of naive versus antigen-experienced cells was possible with unsorted PBMCs.

Next came a second PCR, run for about 6 to 12 cycles, which used a sample-barcoded 5' primer along with a J-beta primer mix. Each TCR beta cDNA got a 12-nucleotide random molecular identifier. CDR3-containing paired-end reads numbering at least 2.5 million came from each sample. TCRdb redid the calling of the 5' RACE reads with MiXCR, one entry per CDR3 protein. This table has approximately 790,000 distinct CDR3 sequences, around 62% appearing once. CDR1 is SGHRS, CDR2 YFSETQ, per germline. The CDR3 contains 17 residues. Germline trimming cut 3 bases from V and 5 bases from J; bases unmatched to any gene: 16.

The specimen sequenced was blood. The clonotype comes from a young man in good health. This chain links TRBV5-1 with TRBJ2-7; TRBD1 aligns across 8 bases. CDR3 sequence reads: CASSSRLRDRGFNEQYF. In DNA form, the CDR3 reads TGCGCCAGCAGCTCGCGGCTTAGAGACAGGGGTTTTAACGAGCAGTACTTC.